These T cell receptor beta chains were read from a single sample in a study of T cell clonotyping in hematopoietic cell transplantation. Repertoires were generated with immunoSEQ multiplex PCR, while TCRdb's copy carries only in-frame clones and drops some. Of almost 20,000 clones in the sample, approximately 79% were seen once. Sequenced: peripheral blood mononuclear cells. Receptor source: a man aged 55-75 years in good health. Some clones in this sample may be carry-over from other donors' samples. The CDR3 runs from the conserved cysteine through the conserved F or W. A D gene is named only where the DNA matches it firmly. Rows may omit the clone size; those that give it use once, few, many or a size class.

clone_size j_call v_call d_call cdr3_nt cdr3_aa
- TRBJ2-1 TRBV2 - TGTGCCAGCAGCGTCGACAGAAAGCAGTTCTTC CASSVDRKQFF
few TRBJ1-3 TRBV30 TRBD1 TGTGCCTGGAGGACAGGGCTTAGCTCTGGAAACACCATATATTTT CAWRTGLSSGNTIYF
- TRBJ1-5 TRBV27 - TGTGCCAGCAGTTTCAGGGATGGTCAGCCCCAGCATTTT CASSFRDGQPQHF
- TRBJ1-1 TRBV7-9 - TGTGCCAGCAGCTTCCTTCGTTGGGAAACTGAAGCTTTCTTT CASSFLRWETEAFF
- TRBJ2-5 TRBV29-1 TRBD2 TGCAGCGTTGTCAGGGACTACCCTGAGACCCAGTACTTC CSVVRDYPETQYF
- TRBJ1-2 TRBV9 TRBD1 TGTGCCAGCAGCGTAGCAGTAGGGACAGGTGACTATGGCTACACCTTC CASSVAVGTGDYGYTF
- TRBJ1-3 TRBV6-5 - TGTGCCAGCATTAACCATCCCGACTCTGGAAACACCATATATTTT CASINHPDSGNTIYF
- TRBJ1-5 TRBV4-1 TRBD1 TGCGCCAGCAGCCAAGATCAGGGGGGGCATCAGCCCCAGCATTTT CASSQDQGGHQPQHF
- TRBJ1-1 TRBV6-4 - TGTGCCAGCAGCCCCAGGGTCATGAACACTGAAGCTTTCTTT CASSPRVMNTEAFF
- TRBJ2-2 TRBV2 - TGTGCCAGCAGTGGTGGCACCGGGGAGCTGTTTTTT CASSGGTGELFF
- TRBJ2-1 TRBV9 TRBD1 TGTGCCAGCAGCGTAGAGGAGACAGGGGGGAACAATGAGCAGTTCTTC CASSVEETGGNNEQFF
once TRBJ1-1 TRBV4-1 TRBD1 TGCGCCAGCAGCCAAGGAGGGACAGGACTGAACACTGAAGCTTTCTTT CASSQGGTGLNTEAFF
- TRBJ1-1 TRBV9 - TGTGCCAGCAGCGTAGTTGGGGGGACGATGAACACTGAAGCTTTCTTT CASSVVGGTMNTEAFF
- TRBJ2-2 TRBV6-5 - TGTGCCAGCAGTTACGTCGGGTCGAACACCGGGGAGCTGTTTTTT CASSYVGSNTGELFF
- TRBJ1-1 TRBV5-4 - TGTGCCAGCAGACTTGCGGGCAGAAAGATAACTGAAGCTTTCTTT CASRLAGRKITEAFF
- TRBJ1-5 TRBV6-1 - TGTGCCAGCACCCCGATGACAGGTGGCAATCAGCCCCAGCATTTT CASTPMTGGNQPQHF
- TRBJ1-6 TRBV5-4 TRBD1 TGTGCCAGCAGCTTGGACAGGGGGCGTTCACCCCTCCACTTT CASSLDRGRSPLHF
- TRBJ1-3 TRBV2 - TGTGCCAGCATTGAGCAGCCTGCCTCTGGAAACACCATATATTTT CASIEQPASGNTIYF
- TRBJ2-1 TRBV9 - TGTGCCAGCAGCGTAGTTGAAGCGGGCACTATTACCTACAATGAGCAGTTCTTC CASSVVEAGTITYNEQFF
- TRBJ2-3 TRBV28 - TGTGCCAGCACCTCCCCGGATATGAGGAGGGATACGCAGTATTTT CASTSPDMRRDTQYF
- TRBJ1-5 TRBV6-6 - TGTGCCAGCAGTACAGGGAACAATCAGCCCCAGCATTTT CASSTGNNQPQHF
- TRBJ1-1 TRBV7-6 - TGTGCCAGCAGCTTAGCCCTTCAAGTAAACACTGAAGCTTTCTTT CASSLALQVNTEAFF
few TRBJ1-2 TRBV7-2 - TGTGCCAGCAGCTTAGGGGGGCTCTATGGCTACACCTTC CASSLGGLYGYTF
few TRBJ1-6 TRBV5-1 TRBD1 TGCGCCAGCAGCCCGGGACAGGGGGTCGGAGGCTATAATTCACCCCTCCACTTT CASSPGQGVGGYNSPLHF
- TRBJ2-3 TRBV2 TRBD2 TGTGCCAGCAGAGTAGCGGGACTGACAGATACGCAGTATTTT CASRVAGLTDTQYF
- TRBJ1-3 TRBV9 TRBD1 TGTGCCAGCAGCGAGGGGACAGGGGGCTACTCTGGAAACACCATATATTTT CASSEGTGGYSGNTIYF
- TRBJ1-2 TRBV11-2 - TGTGCCAGCAGCTTAGGGGAGCCCTGGCGGGGCTACACCTTC CASSLGEPWRGYTF
- TRBJ2-3 TRBV7-2 TRBD2 TGTGCCAGCAGCTTAGGTGCGGGAGTGAGAGATACGCAGTATTTT CASSLGAGVRDTQYF
- TRBJ2-1 TRBV4-3 - TGCGCCAGCAGCCAAGATAAAGGCGTCAGGGAGCAGTTCTTC CASSQDKGVREQFF
few TRBJ1-1 TRBV5-5 - TGTGCCAGCAGTCACCCCGGAAGGGAAAACACTGAAGCTTTCTTT CASSHPGRENTEAFF
- TRBJ1-2 TRBV4-1 - TGCGCCAGCAGCCAGCACGGAAACAGTGATGGCTACACCTTC CASSQHGNSDGYTF
- TRBJ2-5 TRBV5-4 - TGTGCCAGCAGCTCCCGGTCCCTACAAGAGACCCAGTACTTC CASSSRSLQETQYF
few TRBJ2-1 TRBV7-9 - TGTGCCAGCAGCTTAATGGGGTCTACCAGGGGGTTCTTC CASSLMGSTRGFF